In this sample, the clone carrying this T cell receptor beta chain turned up once. Antigen unknown. Primers included in the PCR were 60 Vbeta and 13 Jbeta primers. Using immunoSEQ multiplex PCR, the repertoire was profiled, and TCRdb retains in-frame clones only, with some absent. The table lists over 150,000 clones, roughly three quarters of them singletons. Healthy bone marrow donors formed the donor group. The entry originates in a study of cytomegalovirus exposure and HLA in healthy donors. The overall study: Researchers previously reported finding fewer than 140 million unique TCR beta sequences from roughly 170 million T cells.

Study results and caveats: A further, later analysis showed that HLA-associated TCR beta chains (compared with equally common others) were more clonally expanded. In a later analysis, CMV-associated beta chains were mostly HLA-associated, it appeared.

The V gene's germline CDR1 is MNHEY and CDR2 SMNVEV (reference sequence). V was clipped by 4 bases and J by 1 base, with 10 bases between them. The CDR3 is 15 amino acids. The rearrangement links TRBV27 to TRBJ2-2; D possibly corresponds to TRBD1 (5 bases). Sequencing was done on a sample of PBMCs. This TCR came from a man aged 18 to 35 in good health and CMV-seropositive. The CDR3: CASSYRQRNTGELFF. The CDR3 DNA reads as TGTGCCAGCAGTTACCGACAGCGGAACACCGGGGAGCTGTTTTTT.